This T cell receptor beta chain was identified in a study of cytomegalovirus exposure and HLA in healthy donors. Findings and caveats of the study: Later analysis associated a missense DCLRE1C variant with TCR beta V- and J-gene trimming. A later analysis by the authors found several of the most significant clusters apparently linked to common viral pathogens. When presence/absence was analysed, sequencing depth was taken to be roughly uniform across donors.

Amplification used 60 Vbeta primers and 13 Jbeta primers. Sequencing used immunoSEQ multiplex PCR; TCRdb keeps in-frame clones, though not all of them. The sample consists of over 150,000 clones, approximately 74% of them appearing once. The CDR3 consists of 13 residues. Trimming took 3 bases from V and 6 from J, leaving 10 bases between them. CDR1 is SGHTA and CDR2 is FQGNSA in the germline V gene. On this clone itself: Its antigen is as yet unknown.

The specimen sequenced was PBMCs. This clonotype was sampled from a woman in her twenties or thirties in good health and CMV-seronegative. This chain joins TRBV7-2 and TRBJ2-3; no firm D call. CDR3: CASSLGVTDTQYF. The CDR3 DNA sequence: TGTGCCAGCAGCTTGGGCGTCACGGATACGCAGTATTTT.